What follows describes a single TCR beta chain. Its antigen is unidentified. The J segment lost 5 bases and the V segment lost 5 bases, leaving 13 bases of the junction unmatched. The CDR3 consists of 17 residues. The entry originates in a study of identical twins. Findings of the study overall: Insertion counts were lower in abundant cord blood beta clonotypes, a trend that memory repertoires did not show. Among beta out-of-frame sequences, excess sharing between twins appeared weaker.

TCRdb reprocessed the 5' RACE reads via MiXCR and lists one record per CDR3 protein. The sample has 1,800,000 or so distinct CDR3 sequences, roughly 35% seen once. This chain links TRBV12-3 or TRBV12-4 with TRBJ2-1; 9 nucleotides line up with TRBD2. The material sequenced was cord blood. The TCR was taken from a newborn girl in good health. CDR3 DNA sequence: TGTGCCAGCAGTCCAAGCTTACAGCGGGGGGAACACAATGAGCAGTTCTTC. This encodes CASSPSLQRGEHNEQFF.